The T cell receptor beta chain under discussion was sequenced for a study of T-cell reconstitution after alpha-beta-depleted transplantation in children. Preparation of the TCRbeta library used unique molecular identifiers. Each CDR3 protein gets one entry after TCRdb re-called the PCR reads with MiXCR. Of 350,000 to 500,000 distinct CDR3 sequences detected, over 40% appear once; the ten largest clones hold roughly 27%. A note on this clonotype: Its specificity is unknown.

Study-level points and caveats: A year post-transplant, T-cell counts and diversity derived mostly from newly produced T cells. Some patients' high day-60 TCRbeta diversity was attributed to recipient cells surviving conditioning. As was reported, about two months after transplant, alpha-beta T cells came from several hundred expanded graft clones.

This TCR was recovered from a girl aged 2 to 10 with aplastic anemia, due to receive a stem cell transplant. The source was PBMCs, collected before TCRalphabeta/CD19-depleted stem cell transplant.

The CDR3 loop reads CSARDSPLGEQYF. As DNA, the CDR3 is TGCAGTGCTAGGGACTCACCCCTGGGCGAGCAGTACTTC. This chain uses TRBV20-1 with TRBJ2-7, with a weak D call TRBD2 (5 bases). V was pared by 3 bases and J by 6 bases, with 15 bases between. CDR3 size: 13 residues. Germline CDR1 and CDR2: DFQATT and SNEGSKA (reference sequence).